A single sample is the source of the 10 T cell receptor beta chains below, sequenced in a study of blood T cell repertoires in COVID-19. Clones were read by immunoSEQ multiplex PCR, and TCRdb kept only the in-frame ones, dropping some. The sample includes some 41,000 clones, roughly nine tenths seen only once; the top ten take around 9.8%. Sequenced: peripheral blood. Source of these receptors: a human donor in a cohort sampled during active COVID-19.

V is TRBV3-1 (or the pseudogene TRBV3-2) and J is TRBJ2-7; 9 bases are shared with TRBD1. This CDR3 is 14 amino acids long. The germline CDR1 and CDR2 sequences are LGHDT and YNNKEL (reference sequence). V shed 2 bases and J 3 bases; nucleotides not matched to a gene: 2. The CDR3 coding sequence is TGTGCCAGCAGCCAAAGACAGGGGGGCTACGAGCAGTACTTC. Protein sequence: CASSQRQGGYEQYF.

This clone has more than one count but fewer than ten. The genes are TRBV3-1 (or the pseudogene TRBV3-2) and TRBJ1-5; no reliable D call. This CDR3 has 16 amino acids. Germline CDR1 LGHDT, CDR2 YNNKEL (reference sequence). Trimming took off 0 bases at V and 3 bases at J, with 12 bases between the two ends. This CDR3 is CASSQDNSPTNQPQHF. For the CDR3, the DNA is TGTGCCAGCAGCCAAGATAACAGTCCGACCAATCAGCCCCAGCATTTT.

V gene TRBV25-1 combines with J gene TRBJ1-6; tentative D call: TRBD1 (5 bases). Germline CDR1 and CDR2: MGHDK and SYGVNS. V was clipped by 2 bases and J by 12 bases, with 11 bases between them. The CDR3 consists of 13 residues. CDR3 in DNA: TGTGCCAGCAGTGAACTAGGCGGGGGACCCCTCCACTTT. Protein sequence: CASSELGGGPLHF.

The chain recombines TRBV14 with TRBJ2-5; perhaps TRBD1 as D (5 bases). CDR1 and CDR2 (germline): SGHDN, FVKESK. The V gene lost 3 bases and the J gene lost 5 bases, with 13 bases spanning the gap. This CDR3 spans 14 amino acids. The CDR3 region is CASSQATGSETQYF. The CDR3 DNA reads TGTGCCAGCAGCCAGGCTACAGGATCCGAGACCCAGTACTTC.

The V call is TRBV7-8, the J call TRBJ1-2; no reliable D call. From germline, CDR1 is SGHVS and CDR2 FQNEAQ. Trimming took off 5 bases at V and 9 bases at J, with 13 bases between the two ends. The CDR3 is 12 amino acids. In DNA, the CDR3 is TGTGCCAGCAGCCTGGAGGCTCACAGCTACACCTTC. This translates into CASSLEAHSYTF.

This chain joins TRBV5-4 and TRBJ1-2; TRBD1 aligns across 7 bases. CDR1 SGHNT and CDR2 YYREEE come from the germline V gene (reference sequence). The CDR3 is 12 residues long. V shed 0 bases and J 7 bases; nucleotides not matched to a gene: 0. The CDR3 DNA follows: TGTGCCAGCAGCTTGGACAGGGGTGGCTACACCTTC. Translation gives CASSLDRGGYTF.

The chain links TRBV7-9 to TRBJ1-2; tentatively, D is TRBD1 (5 bases). Germline values: CDR1 SEHNR, CDR2 FQNEAQ (reference sequence). This CDR3 contains 14 residues. V lost 8 bases and J lost 0, with 13 bases in between. This CDR3 is CASVGQHPNYGYTF. The CDR3 DNA sequence: TGTGCCAGCGTGGGGCAGCACCCTAACTATGGCTACACCTTC.

This clone was seen a few times. The V and J genes are TRBV7-3 and TRBJ1-1; 9 nucleotides agree with TRBD1. V trimming: 3 bases; J trimming: 5 bases; junction bases outside the gene matches: 10. The CDR3 runs to 16 residues. CDR1 and CDR2 (germline): SGHTA, FQGTGA. The CDR3 protein is CASSLGPVTGGTEAFF. The CDR3, as DNA: TGTGCCAGCAGCTTGGGGCCTGTGACAGGGGGAACTGAAGCTTTCTTT.

This clone was detected a few times. V and J are TRBV5-1 and TRBJ1-2; no firm D call. The germline V and J ends were trimmed by 7 bases and 7 bases, with 20 bases remaining between them. Germline-derived CDR1 and CDR2 are SGHRS and YFSETQ. There are 14 residues in the CDR3. The CDR3 is CASGRQPPAVGYTF. DNA for the CDR3: TGCGCCAGCGGCAGGCAACCCCCGGCCGTTGGCTACACCTTC. Combining the CDR3 with reference TRBV5-1 and TRBJ1-2 gives the whole variable domain KAGVTQTPRYLIKTRGQQVTLSCSPISGHRSVSWYQQTPGQGLQFLFEYFSETQRNKGNFPGRFSGRQFSNSRSEMNVSTLELGDSALYLCASGRQPPAVGYTFGSGTRLTVV.

V gene TRBV5-1 combines with J gene TRBJ2-3; TRBD2 might be the D (6 bases). CDR1 and CDR2 from the germline V gene are SGHRS and YFSETQ. The CDR3 contains 15 residues. Between the trimmed V and J ends, which lost 0 bases and 2 bases, there was a span of 10 bases. The CDR3 loop reads CASSLAGVPTDTQYF. CDR3 DNA: TGCGCCAGCAGCTTGGCGGGGGTCCCCACAGATACGCAGTATTTT.